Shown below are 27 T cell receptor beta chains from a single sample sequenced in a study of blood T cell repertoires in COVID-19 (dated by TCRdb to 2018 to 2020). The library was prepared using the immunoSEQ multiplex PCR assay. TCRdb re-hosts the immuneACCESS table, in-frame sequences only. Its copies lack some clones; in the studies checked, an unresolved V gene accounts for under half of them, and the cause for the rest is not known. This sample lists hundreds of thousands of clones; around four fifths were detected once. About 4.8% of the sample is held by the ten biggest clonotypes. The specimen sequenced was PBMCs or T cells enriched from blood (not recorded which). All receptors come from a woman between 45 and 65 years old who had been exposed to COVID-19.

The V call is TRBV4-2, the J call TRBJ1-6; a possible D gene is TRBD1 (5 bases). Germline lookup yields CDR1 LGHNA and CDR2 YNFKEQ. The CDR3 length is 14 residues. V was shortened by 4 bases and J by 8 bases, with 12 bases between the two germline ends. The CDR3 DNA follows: TGTGCCAGCAGCCCCCTGGGGCGCGATTCACCCCTCCACTTT. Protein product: CASSPLGRDSPLHF.

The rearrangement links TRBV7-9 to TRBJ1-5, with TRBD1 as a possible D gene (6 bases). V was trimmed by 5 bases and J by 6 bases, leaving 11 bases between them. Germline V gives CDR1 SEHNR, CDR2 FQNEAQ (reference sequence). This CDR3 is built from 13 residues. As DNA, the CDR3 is TGTGCCAGCAGCGAGGGGGACACTCAGCCCCAGCATTTT. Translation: CASSEGDTQPQHF.

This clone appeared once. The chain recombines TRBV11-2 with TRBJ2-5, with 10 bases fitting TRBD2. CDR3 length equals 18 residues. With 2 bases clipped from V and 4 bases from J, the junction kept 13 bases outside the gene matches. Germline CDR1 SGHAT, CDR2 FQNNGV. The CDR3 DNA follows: TGTGCCAGCAGCTTAAGACCGTCTCTAGCGGGGGCGGCAGAGACCCAGTACTTC. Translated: CASSLRPSLAGAAETQYF.

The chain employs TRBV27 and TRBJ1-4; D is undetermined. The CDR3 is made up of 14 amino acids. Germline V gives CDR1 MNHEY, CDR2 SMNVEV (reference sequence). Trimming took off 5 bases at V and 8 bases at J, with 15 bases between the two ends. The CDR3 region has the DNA TGTGCCAGCAGTCCCCACTGGCCCGGGGAAAAACTGTTTTTT. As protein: CASSPHWPGEKLFF. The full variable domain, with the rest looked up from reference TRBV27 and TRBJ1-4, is EAQVTQNPRYLITVTGKKLTVTCSQNMNHEYMSWYRQDPGLGLRQIYYSMNVEVTDKGDVPEGYKVSRKEKRNFPLILESPSPNQTSLYFCASSPHWPGEKLFFGSGTQLSVL.

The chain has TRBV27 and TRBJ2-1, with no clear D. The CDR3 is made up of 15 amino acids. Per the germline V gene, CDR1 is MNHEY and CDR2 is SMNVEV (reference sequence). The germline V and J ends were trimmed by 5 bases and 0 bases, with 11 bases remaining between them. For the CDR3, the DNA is TGTGCCAGCAGTCCCGGTGGTAGCTCCTACAATGAGCAGTTCTTC. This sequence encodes CASSPGGSSYNEQFF.

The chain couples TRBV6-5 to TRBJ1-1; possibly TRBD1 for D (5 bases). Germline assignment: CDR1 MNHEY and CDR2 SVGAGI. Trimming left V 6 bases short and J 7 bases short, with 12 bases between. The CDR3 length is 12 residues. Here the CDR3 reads CASSGGGLEAFF. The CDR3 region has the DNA TGTGCCAGCAGCGGGGGGGGTCTTGAAGCTTTCTTT.

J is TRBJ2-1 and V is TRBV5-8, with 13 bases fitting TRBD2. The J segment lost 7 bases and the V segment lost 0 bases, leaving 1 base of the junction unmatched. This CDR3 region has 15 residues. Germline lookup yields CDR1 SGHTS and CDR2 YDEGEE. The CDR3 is CASSLEGLAGNEQFF. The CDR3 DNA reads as TGTGCCAGCAGCTTGGAGGGACTAGCGGGGAATGAGCAGTTCTTC.

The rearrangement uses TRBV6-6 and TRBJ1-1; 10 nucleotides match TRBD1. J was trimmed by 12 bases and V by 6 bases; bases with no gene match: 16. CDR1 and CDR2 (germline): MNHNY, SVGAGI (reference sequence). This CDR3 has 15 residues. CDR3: CASRDSGTGVRGSFF. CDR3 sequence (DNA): TGTGCCAGCAGAGATTCCGGGACAGGGGTAAGAGGATCTTTCTTT.

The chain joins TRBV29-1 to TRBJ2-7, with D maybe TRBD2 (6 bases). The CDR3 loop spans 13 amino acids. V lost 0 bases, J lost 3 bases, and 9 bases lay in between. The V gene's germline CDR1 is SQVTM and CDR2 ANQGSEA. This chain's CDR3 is CSVEETGGYEQYF. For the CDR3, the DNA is TGCAGCGTTGAAGAGACCGGGGGCTACGAGCAGTACTTC.

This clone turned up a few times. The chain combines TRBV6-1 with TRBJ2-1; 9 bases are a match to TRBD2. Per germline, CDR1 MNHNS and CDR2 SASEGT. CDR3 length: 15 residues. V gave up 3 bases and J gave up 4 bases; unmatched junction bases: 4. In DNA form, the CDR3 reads TGTGCCAGCAGTGAGGCGCGGGGGGGGTACAATGAGCAGTTCTTC. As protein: CASSEARGGYNEQFF.

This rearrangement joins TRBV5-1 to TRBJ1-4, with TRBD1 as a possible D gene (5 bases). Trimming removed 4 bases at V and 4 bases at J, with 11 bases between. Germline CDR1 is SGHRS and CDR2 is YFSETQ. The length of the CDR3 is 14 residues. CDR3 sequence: CASSPGTNNEKLFF. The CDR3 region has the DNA TGCGCCAGCAGCCCCGGGACTAATAATGAAAAACTGTTTTTT. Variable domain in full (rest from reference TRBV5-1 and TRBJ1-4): KAGVTQTPRYLIKTRGQQVTLSCSPISGHRSVSWYQQTPGQGLQFLFEYFSETQRNKGNFPGRFSGRQFSNSRSEMNVSTLELGDSALYLCASSPGTNNEKLFFGSGTQLSVL.

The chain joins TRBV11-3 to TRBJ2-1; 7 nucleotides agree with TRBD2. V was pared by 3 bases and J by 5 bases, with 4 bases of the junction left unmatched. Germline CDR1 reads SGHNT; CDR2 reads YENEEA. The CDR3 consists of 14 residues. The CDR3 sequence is CASSFRGSNNEQFF. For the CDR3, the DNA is TGTGCCAGCAGCTTTCGCGGGAGTAACAATGAGCAGTTCTTC. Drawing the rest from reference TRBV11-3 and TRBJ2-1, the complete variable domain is EAGVVQSPRYKIIEKKQPVAFWCNPISGHNTLYWYLQNLGQGPELLIRYENEEAVDDSQLPKDRFSAERLKGVDSTLKIQPAELGDSAVYLCASSFRGSNNEQFFGPGTRLTVL.

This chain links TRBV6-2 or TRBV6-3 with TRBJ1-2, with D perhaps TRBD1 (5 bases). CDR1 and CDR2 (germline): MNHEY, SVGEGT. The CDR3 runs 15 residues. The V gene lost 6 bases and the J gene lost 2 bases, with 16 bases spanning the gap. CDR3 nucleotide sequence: TGTGCCAGCAGCCGTCACTTGACAGCCAACTATGGCTACACCTTC. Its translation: CASSRHLTANYGYTF.

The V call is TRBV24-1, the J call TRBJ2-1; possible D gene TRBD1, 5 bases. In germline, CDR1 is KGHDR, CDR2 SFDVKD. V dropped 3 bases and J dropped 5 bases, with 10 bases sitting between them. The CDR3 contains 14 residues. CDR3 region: CATSDGAGHNEQFF. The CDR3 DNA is TGTGCCACCAGTGATGGCGCAGGGCACAATGAGCAGTTCTTC.

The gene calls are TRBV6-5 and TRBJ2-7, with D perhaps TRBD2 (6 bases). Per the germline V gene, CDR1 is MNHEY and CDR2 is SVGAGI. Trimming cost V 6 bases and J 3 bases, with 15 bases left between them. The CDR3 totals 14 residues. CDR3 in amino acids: CASRAGTPIYEQYF. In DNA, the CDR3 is TGTGCCAGCAGGGCCGGGACTCCCATCTACGAGCAGTACTTC.

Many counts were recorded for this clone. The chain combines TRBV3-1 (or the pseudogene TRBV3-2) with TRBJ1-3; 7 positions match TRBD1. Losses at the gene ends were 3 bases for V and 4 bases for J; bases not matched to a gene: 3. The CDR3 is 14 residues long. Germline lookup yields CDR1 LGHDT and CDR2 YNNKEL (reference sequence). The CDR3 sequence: CASSHTGEGNTIYF. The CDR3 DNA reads TGTGCCAGCAGCCATACAGGGGAGGGAAACACCATATATTTT.

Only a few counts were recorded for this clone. DNA for the CDR3: TGTGCCAGCAGTGAAGCCGGGGCTAGCGGGGGACGTGCAGATACGCAGTATTTT. Its translation: CASSEAGASGGRADTQYF. The chain joins TRBV6-1 to TRBJ2-3; 10 bases agree with TRBD2. The V and J ends lost 0 bases and 4 bases, in that order; junction bases with no gene match: 10. Per germline, CDR1 MNHNS and CDR2 SASEGT. CDR3 size: 18 residues.

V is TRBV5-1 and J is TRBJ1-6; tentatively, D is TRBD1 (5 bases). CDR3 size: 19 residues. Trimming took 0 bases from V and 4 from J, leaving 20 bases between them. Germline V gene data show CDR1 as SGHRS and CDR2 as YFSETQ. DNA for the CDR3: TGCGCCAGCAGCTTGGCCTGCACAGGTAGGCCCCCTTATAATTCACCCCTCCACTTT. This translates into CASSLACTGRPPYNSPLHF.

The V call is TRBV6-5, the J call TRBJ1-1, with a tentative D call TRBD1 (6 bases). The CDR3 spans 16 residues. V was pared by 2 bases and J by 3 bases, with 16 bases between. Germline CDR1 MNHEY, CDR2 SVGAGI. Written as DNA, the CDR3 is TGTGCCAGCAGTTACGTGGGGAGGGGGGTTGACACTGAAGCTTTCTTT. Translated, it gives CASSYVGRGVDTEAFF.

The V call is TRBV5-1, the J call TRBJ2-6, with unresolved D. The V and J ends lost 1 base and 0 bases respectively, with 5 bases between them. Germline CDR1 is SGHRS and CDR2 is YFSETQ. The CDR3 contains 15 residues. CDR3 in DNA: TGCGCCAGCAGCTTGCTAAGCTCTGGGGCCAACGTCCTGACTTTC. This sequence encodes CASSLLSSGANVLTF.

DNA for the CDR3: TGTGCCAGTAGTATAGGAGACAGGGACTACAATGAGCAGTTCTTC. This encodes CASSIGDRDYNEQFF. This sequence joins TRBV19 and TRBJ2-1; 7 bases are shared with TRBD1. After removal of 1 base from V and 3 bases from J, the junction contained 3 bases not matched to a gene. The V gene's germline CDR1 is LNHDA and CDR2 SQIVND (reference sequence). The CDR3 loop spans 15 amino acids. The variable domain in full, completed from reference TRBV19 and TRBJ2-1, reads DGGITQSPKYLFRKEGQNVTLSCEQNLNHDAMYWYRQDPGQGLRLIYYSQIVNDFQKGDIAEGYSVSREKKESFPLTVTSAQKNPTAFYLCASSIGDRDYNEQFFGPGTRLTVL.

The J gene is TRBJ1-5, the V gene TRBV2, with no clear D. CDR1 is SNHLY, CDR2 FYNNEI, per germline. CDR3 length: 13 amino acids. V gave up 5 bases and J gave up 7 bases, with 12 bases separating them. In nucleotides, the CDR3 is TGTGCCAGCAGTTCAGGAATGGTCCAGCCCCAGCATTTT. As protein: CASSSGMVQPQHF.

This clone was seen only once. This chain's CDR3 is CASSLGGGRTGELFF. CDR3 in DNA: TGTGCCAGCAGCTTAGGCGGCGGGAGGACCGGGGAGCTGTTTTTT. The chain recombines TRBV11-2 with TRBJ2-2; 8 bases align to TRBD2. The germline V gene has CDR1 SGHAT and CDR2 FQNNGV. With 1 base clipped from V and 5 bases from J, the junction kept 3 bases outside the gene matches. The CDR3 is 15 amino acids. Complete variable domain (other parts from reference TRBV11-2 and TRBJ2-2): EAGVAQSPRYKIIEKRQSVAFWCNPISGHATLYWYQQILGQGPKLLIQFQNNGVVDDSQLPKDRFSAERLKGVDSTLKIQPAKLEDSAVYLCASSLGGGRTGELFFGEGSRLTVL.

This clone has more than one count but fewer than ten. The CDR3 sequence: CASSFAGTGFAFF. DNA of the CDR3: TGTGCCAGCAGTTTTGCCGGGACAGGGTTCGCTTTCTTT. The chain couples TRBV27 to TRBJ1-1; TRBD1 agrees at 9 bases. Germline lookup yields CDR1 MNHEY and CDR2 SMNVEV (reference sequence). This CDR3 has 13 amino acids. V shed 3 bases and J 11 bases; nucleotides not matched to a gene: 7.

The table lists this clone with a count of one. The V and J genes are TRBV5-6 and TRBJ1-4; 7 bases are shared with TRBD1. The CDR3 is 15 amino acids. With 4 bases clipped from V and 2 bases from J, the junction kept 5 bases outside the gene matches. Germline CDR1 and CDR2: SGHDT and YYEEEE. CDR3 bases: TGTGCCAGCAGCCCACAGGGGTTGACTAATGAAAAACTGTTTTTT. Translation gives CASSPQGLTNEKLFF. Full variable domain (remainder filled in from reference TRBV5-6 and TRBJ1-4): DAGVTQSPTHLIKTRGQQVTLRCSPKSGHDTVSWYQQALGQGPQFIFQYYEEEERQRGNFPDRFSGHQFPNYSSELNVNALLLGDSALYLCASSPQGLTNEKLFFGSGTQLSVL.

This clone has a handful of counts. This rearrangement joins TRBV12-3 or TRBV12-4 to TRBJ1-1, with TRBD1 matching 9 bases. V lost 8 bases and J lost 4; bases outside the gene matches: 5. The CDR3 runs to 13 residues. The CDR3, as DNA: TGTGCCAGCGGCTTACAGGGGGCCACTGAAGCTTTCTTT. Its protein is CASGLQGATEAFF.

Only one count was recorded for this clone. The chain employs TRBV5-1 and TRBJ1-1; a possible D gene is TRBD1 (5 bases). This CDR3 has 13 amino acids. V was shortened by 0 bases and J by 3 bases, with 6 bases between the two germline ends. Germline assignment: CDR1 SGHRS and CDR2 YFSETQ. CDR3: CASSLGRDTEAFF. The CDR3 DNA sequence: TGCGCCAGCAGCTTGGGCAGGGACACTGAAGCTTTCTTT.